This TCR beta chain is from a study of response to subunit inactivated influenza vaccine. This clonotype was seen more than once but under ten times. Its cognate antigen is unknown. The ends were cut back, 6 bases at V and 3 bases at J, with 11 bases in the middle. The CDR3 contains 13 residues. TCRdb redid the calling of the RT-PCR reads with MiXCR, one entry per CDR3 protein. The sample yields 400,000 to 650,000 distinct CDR3 sequences, 6% to 9% seen once. General study results and limits: Each seasonal influenza vaccination, the authors suggested, recruits few new T cells.

Specimen: PBMCs from blood, collected about 23 months after vaccination. The clonotype was recovered from a man between 50 and 69 years old who received an inactivated influenza vaccine. The chain combines TRBV12-3 or TRBV12-4 with TRBJ2-5; D is undetermined. CDR3 amino acids: CASSSFVEETQYF. The CDR3, as DNA: TGTGCCAGCAGCTCTTTCGTCGAAGAGACCCAGTACTTC.